Shown below are 17 T cell receptor beta chains from a single sample sequenced in a study of T cells in localized non-small cell lung cancer. Assay: immunoSEQ multiplex PCR; the TCRdb copy retains only in-frame clones and omits some. In the table there are about 24,000 clones, under 95% of which are singletons. The sequencing used peripheral blood, collected before any cancer treatment. Every receptor here comes from a man between 35 and 75 years old with stage III squamous cell lung carcinoma.

The chain recombines TRBV18 with TRBJ2-3; 9 positions agree with TRBD2. The V gene end was trimmed by 10 bases and the J gene end by 6 bases; junction bases not matched to a gene: 8. This CDR3 spans 13 amino acids. The V gene's germline CDR1 is KGHSH and CDR2 LQKENI. This CDR3 is CATAGGQSDTQYF. The CDR3 DNA is TGTGCCACCGCGGGGGGGCAGTCGGATACGCAGTATTTT.

V is TRBV5-4 and J is TRBJ2-2; the match to TRBD2 covers 11 bases. Per the germline V gene, CDR1 is SGHNT and CDR2 is YYREEE (reference sequence). V lost 2 bases and J lost 7; bases outside the gene matches: 7. The CDR3 loop spans 16 amino acids. CDR3 nucleotide sequence: TGTGCCAGCAGCTTTAGCGGGAGGGCGAGTATCGGGGAGCTGTTTTTT. It is translated as CASSFSGRASIGELFF.

The chain combines TRBV27 with TRBJ1-2; 9 bases agree with TRBD1. V was pared by 6 bases and J by 7 bases, with 6 bases of the junction left unmatched. The CDR3 has 13 amino acids. In germline, CDR1 is MNHEY, CDR2 SMNVEV (reference sequence). CDR3 amino acids: CASRRTGEVGYTF. The CDR3 region has the DNA TGTGCCAGCAGACGGACAGGGGAGGTTGGCTACACCTTC.

The chain is built from TRBV7-2 and TRBJ2-2; 9 nucleotides line up with TRBD1. CDR1 and CDR2 from the germline V gene are SGHTA and FQGNSA. Trimming at V came to 1 base and at J to 7 bases, leaving 1 base not matched to a gene. This CDR3 region has 14 residues. The CDR3 loop is CASSLDRGHGELFF. The CDR3 DNA reads as TGTGCCAGCAGCTTAGACAGGGGGCACGGGGAGCTGTTTTTT.

This clone has only one observation. The chain is built from TRBV7-2 and TRBJ2-1, with TRBD2 matching over 16 bases. J gave up 4 bases and V 0 bases, and 0 bases lay outside the gene matches. Germline CDR1 is SGHTA and CDR2 is FQGNSA. This CDR3 is built from 17 residues. The CDR3 loop reads CASSLAGLAGGYNEQFF. CDR3 in DNA: TGTGCCAGCAGCTTAGCGGGACTAGCGGGAGGGTACAATGAGCAGTTCTTC.

J is TRBJ1-1 and V is TRBV5-4; D is unresolved. From germline, CDR1 is SGHNT and CDR2 YYREEE (reference sequence). The CDR3 spans 15 residues. The V and J ends lost 4 bases and 0 bases respectively, with 13 bases between them. CDR3 loop: CASSQSIAMNTEAFF. In DNA, the CDR3 is TGTGCCAGCAGCCAGTCCATAGCGATGAACACTGAAGCTTTCTTT.

V and J are TRBV6-6 and TRBJ1-5, with 9 nucleotides matching TRBD1. V dropped 2 bases and J dropped 9; count of bases not matched to a gene: 11. Germline CDR1 is MNHNY and CDR2 is SVGAGI (reference sequence). This CDR3 is built from 16 residues. Here the CDR3 DNA reads TGTGCCAGCAGTTACCCGCCGACAGGGGGGATGGGGCCCCAGCATTTT. Translation gives CASSYPPTGGMGPQHF.

The chain couples TRBV7-9 to TRBJ2-2, with 7 bases fitting TRBD1. CDR1 and CDR2 from the germline V gene are SEHNR and FQNEAQ (reference sequence). Losses at the gene ends were 6 bases for V and 5 bases for J; bases not matched to a gene: 9. The CDR3 length is 15 residues. CDR3 coding DNA: TGTGCCAGCAGGCCTGCAGGGGGTAGGACCGGGGAGCTGTTTTTT. Protein product: CASRPAGGRTGELFF.

CDR3 amino acids: CASSQDLAESSYEQYF. The CDR3 nucleotides are TGTGCCAGCAGCCAAGATCTAGCGGAGTCTTCCTACGAGCAGTACTTC. The chain joins TRBV4-2 to TRBJ2-7; 7 positions match TRBD2. The CDR3 consists of 16 residues. The germline V gene encodes CDR1 LGHNA and CDR2 YNFKEQ. The V and J ends lost 0 bases and 1 base, in that order; junction bases with no gene match: 6.

This rearrangement joins TRBV5-1 to TRBJ2-3; 8 bases line up with TRBD1. The CDR3 is 15 amino acids. CDR1 and CDR2 (germline): SGHRS, YFSETQ. V lost 2 bases, J lost 5 bases, and 7 bases stayed unmatched. CDR3 nucleotides: TGCGCCAGCAGCTTAGGGCAGGGGGCTAAAGATACGCAGTATTTT. Translation: CASSLGQGAKDTQYF.

The chain combines TRBV5-1 with TRBJ1-2; TRBD1 agrees at 7 bases. CDR1 is SGHRS and CDR2 is YFSETQ in the germline V gene. Germline trimming cut 0 bases from V and 2 bases from J; bases unmatched to any gene: 1. This CDR3 region has 14 residues. Here the CDR3 reads CASSLGGQNYGYTF. DNA of the CDR3: TGCGCCAGCAGCTTGGGGGGACAGAACTATGGCTACACCTTC.

This clone was recorded once. The J gene is TRBJ2-2, the V gene TRBV7-8, with 10 nucleotides matching TRBD2. The germline CDR1 and CDR2 sequences are SGHVS and FQNEAQ. The CDR3 runs to 18 residues. The junction had 11 bases not matched to a gene; V was cut back by 5 bases and J by 2 bases. CDR3: CASSGRGLAGVNTGELFF. The CDR3, as DNA: TGTGCCAGCAGCGGCCGAGGCCTAGCGGGAGTAAACACCGGGGAGCTGTTTTTT.

This clone was detected a few times. This chain links TRBV9 with TRBJ2-4; D might be TRBD1 or TRBD2, each matching 6 bases. The germline V and J ends were trimmed by 0 bases and 8 bases, with 12 bases remaining between them. This CDR3 has 14 amino acids. The germline gives CDR1 SGDLS, CDR2 YYNGEE. The CDR3 DNA sequence: TGTGCCAGCAGCGTAGCTCCAGGGGAGGACATTCAGTACTTC. Protein: CASSVAPGEDIQYF.

The chain couples TRBV27 to TRBJ2-7; D may match TRBD1 or TRBD2 (7 bases each). The CDR3 is 14 amino acids. V was cut by 4 bases and J by 7 bases, with 17 bases left in between. Germline V lookup: CDR1 MNHEY, CDR2 SMNVEV (reference sequence). CDR3 loop: CASSSTGVGGEQYF. The CDR3 nucleotides read TGTGCCAGCAGTTCAACAGGGGTGGGAGGGGAGCAGTACTTC.

The rearrangement links TRBV2 to TRBJ2-5; perhaps TRBD2 as D (6 bases). CDR1 SNHLY and CDR2 FYNNEI come from the germline V gene. Trimming cost V 7 bases and J 4 bases, with 16 bases left between them. The CDR3 extends over 14 amino acids. The CDR3 protein is CASKTGALRETQYF. CDR3 nucleotide sequence: TGTGCCAGCAAGACGGGAGCGCTAAGAGAGACCCAGTACTTC.

This chain joins TRBV28 and TRBJ1-5; possibly TRBD1 for D (5 bases). The germline V gene has CDR1 MDHEN and CDR2 SYDVKM. This CDR3 has 17 residues. V was cut by 4 bases and J by 4 bases, with 20 bases left in between. CDR3 in amino acids: CASSYTDLFRENQPQHF. The CDR3 DNA reads TGTGCCAGCAGTTATACCGACCTCTTCAGGGAGAATCAGCCCCAGCATTTT.

The CDR3 sequence: CASSVEGEVGELFF. Here the CDR3 DNA reads TGTGCCAGCAGCGTAGAAGGGGAAGTGGGGGAGCTGTTTTTT. The chain joins TRBV9 to TRBJ2-2, with D perhaps matching TRBD1 (5 bases). Between the trimmed V and J ends, which lost 0 bases and 8 bases, there was a span of 11 bases. Germline CDR1 and CDR2: SGDLS and YYNGEE. The CDR3 runs 14 residues.